This T cell receptor (beta chain) stems from a study of blood T cell repertoires in COVID-19. Study-level information: Acute-phase and convalescent COVID-19 samples originated in the United States, Italy and Spain.

This table comes from immunoSEQ multiplex PCR, and its TCRdb copy is limited to in-frame clones, with some not included. This table holds roughly 30,000 clones, about 78% found once. V dropped 6 bases and J dropped 5 bases, with 22 bases sitting between them. The CDR3 loop spans 17 amino acids. Germline V gene sequence: CDR1 MDHEN, CDR2 SYDVKM. The gene calls are TRBV28 and TRBJ2-2; the D gene is possibly TRBD1 (8 bases). Sequenced material: peripheral blood. The clonotype was recovered from a woman aged 55-75 years with acute or convalescent COVID-19. CDR3 DNA: TGTGCCAGCAGGACCCCTGGACAGGGAGGGGGTACCGGGGAGCTGTTTTTT. This encodes CASRTPGQGGGTGELFF.